These 14 T cell receptor beta chains came from one sample sequenced in a study of blood T cell repertoires in COVID-19. Profiled with immunoSEQ multiplex PCR; TCRdb holds only in-frame clones, not every one. The sample shows about 140,000 clones, about 91% of them seen only once. Sequenced: peripheral blood. Source of these receptors: a human donor in a cohort sampled during active COVID-19.

The V gene is TRBV6-5, the J gene TRBJ2-2, with D tentatively TRBD1 (5 bases). The ends were cut back, 11 bases at V and 4 bases at J, with 8 bases in the middle. This CDR3 spans 11 amino acids. Germline CDR1 is MNHEY and CDR2 is SVGAGI. The CDR3 DNA follows: TGTGCCCAGCAGGGCACCGGGGAGCTGTTTTTT. Protein product: CAQQGTGELFF.

V is TRBV19 and J is TRBJ2-1; D is unresolved. Germline V gene sequence: CDR1 LNHDA, CDR2 SQIVND (reference sequence). This CDR3 contains 15 residues. With 3 bases removed from V and 0 bases from J, the gap between germline ends came to 9 bases. CDR3: CASSISPSSYNEQFF. For the CDR3, the DNA is TGTGCCAGTAGTATTTCGCCGAGCTCCTACAATGAGCAGTTCTTC.

This clone appeared a single time. The CDR3 is CASSVVGGATTGELFF. Here the CDR3 DNA reads TGTGCCAGCAGCGTAGTTGGAGGGGCAACCACCGGGGAGCTGTTTTTT. The rearrangement joins TRBV9 to TRBJ2-2; tentative D call: TRBD2 (6 bases). The CDR3 has 16 residues. V lost 0 bases and J 4 bases, leaving 13 bases between the germline ends. Germline V gene lookup returns CDR1 SGDLS and CDR2 YYNGEE. Full variable domain (rest looked up from reference TRBV9 and TRBJ2-2): DSGVTQTPKHLITATGQRVTLRCSPRSGDLSVYWYQQSLDQGLQFLIQYYNGEERAKGNILERFSAQQFPDLHSELNLSSLELGDSALYFCASSVVGGATTGELFFGEGSRLTVL.

The rearrangement links TRBV4-2 to TRBJ2-3, with D perhaps TRBD1 (8 bases). V shed 0 bases and J shed 5 bases, with 12 bases lying between them. This CDR3 is built from 15 residues. Per the germline V gene, CDR1 is LGHNA and CDR2 is YNFKEQ. The CDR3 DNA sequence: TGTGCCAGCAGCCAAGATACAGGGGGGGGAGATACGCAGTATTTT. It encodes CASSQDTGGGDTQYF.

CDR3 DNA: TGTGCCAGCAGCCTCGGGGTAGCGGGGTACACAGATACGCAGTATTTT. Encoded protein: CASSLGVAGYTDTQYF. The chain links TRBV7-3 to TRBJ2-3; TRBD2 matches 8 bases. Germline CDR1 is SGHTA and CDR2 is FQGTGA. This CDR3 contains 16 residues. V was pared by 5 bases and J by 2 bases, with 9 bases of the junction left unmatched.

This clone was observed a handful of times. The chain couples TRBV14 to TRBJ2-2; TRBD1 aligns across 7 bases. The CDR3 contains 15 residues. J was trimmed by 7 bases and V by 2 bases; bases with no gene match: 7. Germline-derived CDR1 and CDR2 are SGHDN and FVKESK. The CDR3 nucleotides read TGTGCCAGCAGCCAAAGACTACAGGGGAACGGGGAGCTGTTTTTT. It codes for CASSQRLQGNGELFF.

The rearrangement uses TRBV4-1 and TRBJ1-2; unclear D gene. CDR3 length: 14 residues. The germline gives CDR1 MGHRA, CDR2 YSYEKL. Trimming left V 2 bases short and J 4 bases short, with 11 bases between. CDR3 DNA: TGCGCCAGCAGCCAACCGTCTGGGCCCTATGGCTACACCTTC. As protein: CASSQPSGPYGYTF.

The V call is TRBV27, the J call TRBJ1-1; TRBD1 might be the D (5 bases). Germline V gene data show CDR1 as MNHEY and CDR2 as SMNVEV (reference sequence). Trimming pared 3 bases from V and 5 bases from J, leaving 16 bases between. CDR3 size: 15 residues. CDR3 DNA: TGTGCCAGCAGTTTTGGGGTGGGGGGAACAACTGAAGCTTTCTTT. Translating gives CASSFGVGGTTEAFF.

The sample holds a few counts of this clone. J is TRBJ1-5 and V is TRBV4-3, with D hard to call. V was cut by 0 bases and J by 9 bases, with 12 bases left in between. Germline CDR1 and CDR2: LGHNA and YSLEER. The CDR3 length is 14 residues. The CDR3 sequence: CASSQDPGRRPQHF. CDR3 bases: TGCGCCAGCAGCCAAGACCCGGGTAGGAGGCCCCAGCATTTT.

The rearrangement uses TRBV7-9 and TRBJ2-2; D is perhaps TRBD1 (6 bases). The CDR3 contains 15 residues. CDR1 SEHNR and CDR2 FQNEAQ come from the germline V gene (reference sequence). Trimming shortened V by 2 bases and J by 0 bases, and 7 bases separated the two germline ends. CDR3 sequence reads: CASSLRQANTGELFF. Here the CDR3 DNA reads TGTGCCAGCAGCTTAAGACAGGCGAACACCGGGGAGCTGTTTTTT.

The chain links TRBV5-1 to TRBJ2-7; the D gene is possibly TRBD2 (6 bases). CDR1 and CDR2 (germline): SGHRS, YFSETQ. CDR3 length equals 15 residues. The V end lost 4 bases, the J end lost 2 bases, and 16 bases lay between the germline ends. The CDR3 DNA follows: TGCGCCAGCAGCGCGGGACCATTGAGCACCTACGAGCAGTACTTC. Translated: CASSAGPLSTYEQYF.

This clone was recorded a few times. The CDR3 sequence is CASRGTGQANYGYTF. DNA for the CDR3: TGCGCCAGCAGGGGAACAGGGCAAGCTAACTATGGCTACACCTTC. The chain combines TRBV5-1 with TRBJ1-2; tentative D call: TRBD1 (6 bases). Per the germline V gene, CDR1 is SGHRS and CDR2 is YFSETQ. The CDR3 is made up of 15 amino acids. V lost 5 bases and J 0 bases, leaving 14 bases between the germline ends.

The rearrangement uses TRBV12-3 or TRBV12-4 and TRBJ1-1; tentatively, D is TRBD1 (5 bases). The CDR3 is 12 residues long. V dropped 8 bases and J dropped 7 bases, with 14 bases sitting between them. CDR3 loop: CASRRGYNEAFF. CDR3 sequence (DNA): TGTGCCAGCCGACGGGGGTATAATGAAGCTTTCTTT.

V usage is TRBV6-2 or TRBV6-3 and J usage is TRBJ2-5; 10 bases agree with TRBD2. Per the germline V gene, CDR1 is MNHEY and CDR2 is SVGEGT. The length of the CDR3 is 17 residues. V shed 6 bases and J 4 bases; nucleotides not matched to a gene: 14. The chain's CDR3 is CASSPIGILAGRETQYF. The CDR3 DNA follows: TGTGCCAGCAGCCCGATCGGGATACTAGCGGGGAGAGAGACCCAGTACTTC.